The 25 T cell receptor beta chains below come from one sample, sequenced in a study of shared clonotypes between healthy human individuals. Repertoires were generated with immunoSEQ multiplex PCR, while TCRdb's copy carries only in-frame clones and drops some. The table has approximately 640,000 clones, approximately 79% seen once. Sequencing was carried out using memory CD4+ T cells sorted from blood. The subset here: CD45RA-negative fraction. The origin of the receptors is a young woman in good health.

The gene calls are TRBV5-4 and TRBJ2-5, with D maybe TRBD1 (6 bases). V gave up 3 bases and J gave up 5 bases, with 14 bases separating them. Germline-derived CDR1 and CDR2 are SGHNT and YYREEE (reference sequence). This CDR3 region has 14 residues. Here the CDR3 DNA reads TGTGCCAGCAGCTGGTACAGGGACGAGGAGACCCAGTACTTC. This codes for CASSWYRDEETQYF.

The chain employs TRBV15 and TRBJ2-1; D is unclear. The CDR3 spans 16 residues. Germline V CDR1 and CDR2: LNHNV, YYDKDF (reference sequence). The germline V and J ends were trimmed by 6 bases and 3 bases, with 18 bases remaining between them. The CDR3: CATRSGVVSFYNEQFF. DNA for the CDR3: TGTGCCACCAGGTCAGGTGTTGTAAGTTTCTACAATGAGCAGTTCTTC.

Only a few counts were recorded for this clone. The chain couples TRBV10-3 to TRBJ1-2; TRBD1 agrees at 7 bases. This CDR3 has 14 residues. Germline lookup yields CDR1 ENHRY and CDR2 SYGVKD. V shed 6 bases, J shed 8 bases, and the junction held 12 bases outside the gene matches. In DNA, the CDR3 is TGTGCCATCAGCCAATTCGACAGGGACCACGGCTACACCTTC. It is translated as CAISQFDRDHGYTF.

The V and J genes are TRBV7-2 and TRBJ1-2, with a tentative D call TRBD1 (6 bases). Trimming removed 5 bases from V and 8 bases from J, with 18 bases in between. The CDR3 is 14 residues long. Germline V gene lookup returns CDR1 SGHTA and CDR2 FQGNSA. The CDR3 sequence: CASSPVWGAGGYTF. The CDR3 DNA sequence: TGTGCCAGCAGCCCTGTCTGGGGGGCGGGGGGCTACACCTTC.

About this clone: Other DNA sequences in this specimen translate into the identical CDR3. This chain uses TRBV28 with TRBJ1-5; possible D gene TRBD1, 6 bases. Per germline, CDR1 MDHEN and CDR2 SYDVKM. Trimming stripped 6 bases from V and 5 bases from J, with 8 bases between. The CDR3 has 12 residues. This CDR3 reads CASSTGYQPQHF. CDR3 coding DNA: TGTGCCAGCAGCACAGGGTATCAGCCCCAGCATTTT.

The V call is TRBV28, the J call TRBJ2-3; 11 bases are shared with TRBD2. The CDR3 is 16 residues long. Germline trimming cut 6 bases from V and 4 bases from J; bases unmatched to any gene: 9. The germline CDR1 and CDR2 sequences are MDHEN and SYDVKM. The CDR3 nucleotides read TGTGCCAGCAGCCCTTGGGCTAGCGGGAGGTCAGATACGCAGTATTTT. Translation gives CASSPWASGRSDTQYF.

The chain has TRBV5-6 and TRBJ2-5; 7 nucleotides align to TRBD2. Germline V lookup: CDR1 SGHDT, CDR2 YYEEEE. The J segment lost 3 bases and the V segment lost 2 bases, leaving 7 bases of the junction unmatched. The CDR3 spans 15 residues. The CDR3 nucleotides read TGTGCCAGCAGCTTTGCTAGCGGAGCCAAAGAGACCCAGTACTTC. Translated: CASSFASGAKETQYF.

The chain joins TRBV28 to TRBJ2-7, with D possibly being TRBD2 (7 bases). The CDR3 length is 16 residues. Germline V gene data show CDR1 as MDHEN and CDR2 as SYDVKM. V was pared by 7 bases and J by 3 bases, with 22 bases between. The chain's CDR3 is CASIHTRGAPIYEQYF. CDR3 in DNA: TGTGCCAGCATTCACACACGGGGGGCCCCGATCTACGAGCAGTACTTC. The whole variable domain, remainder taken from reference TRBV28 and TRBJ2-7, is DVKVTQSSRYLVKRTGEKVFLECVQDMDHENMFWYRQDPGLGLRLIYFSYDVKMKEKGDIPEGYSVSREKKERFSLILESASTNQTSMYLCASIHTRGAPIYEQYFGPGTRLTVT.

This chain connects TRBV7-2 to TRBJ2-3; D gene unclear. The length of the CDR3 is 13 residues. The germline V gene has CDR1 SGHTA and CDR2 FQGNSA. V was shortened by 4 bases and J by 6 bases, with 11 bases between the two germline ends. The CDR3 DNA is TGTGCCAGCAGCTCGCCAGGAGTGGATACGCAGTATTTT. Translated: CASSSPGVDTQYF.

The CDR3 protein is CASSAPGLADYEQYF. DNA for the CDR3: TGTGCCAGCAGCGCACCGGGACTAGCAGACTACGAGCAGTACTTC. This chain uses TRBV11-2 with TRBJ2-7, with 9 bases aligning to TRBD2. This CDR3 has 15 amino acids. The trim removed 5 bases at V and 3 bases at J, leaving 8 bases unmatched. Looked up from germline, CDR1 is SGHAT and CDR2 is FQNNGV.

CDR3 bases: TGTGCCAGCTCACCAACTAGCGGGACATCCTACGAGCAGTACTTC. Translation: CASSPTSGTSYEQYF. This chain links TRBV18 with TRBJ2-7; 10 nucleotides align to TRBD2. The trim removed 2 bases at V and 1 base at J, leaving 2 bases unmatched. CDR3 length equals 15 residues. Germline lookup yields CDR1 KGHSH and CDR2 LQKENI.

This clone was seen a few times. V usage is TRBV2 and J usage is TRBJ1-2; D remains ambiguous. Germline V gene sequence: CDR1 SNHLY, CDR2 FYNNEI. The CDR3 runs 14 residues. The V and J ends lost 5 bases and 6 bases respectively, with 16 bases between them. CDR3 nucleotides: TGTGCCAGCAGTTCCAGGCCGGGTGGAAATGGCTACACCTTC. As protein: CASSSRPGGNGYTF.

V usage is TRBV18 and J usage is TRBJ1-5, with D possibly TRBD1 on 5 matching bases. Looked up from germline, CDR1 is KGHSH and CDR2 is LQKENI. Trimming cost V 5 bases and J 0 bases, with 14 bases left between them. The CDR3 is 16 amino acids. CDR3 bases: TGTGCCAGCTCAACAGAGACAGCTTATAGCAATCAGCCCCAGCATTTT. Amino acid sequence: CASSTETAYSNQPQHF.

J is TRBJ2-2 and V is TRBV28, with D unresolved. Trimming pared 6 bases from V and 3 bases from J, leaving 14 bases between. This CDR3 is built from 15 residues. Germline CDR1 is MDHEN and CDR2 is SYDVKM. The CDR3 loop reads CASRLTGPDTGELFF. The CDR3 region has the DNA TGTGCCAGCAGATTGACCGGGCCCGACACCGGGGAGCTGTTTTTT.

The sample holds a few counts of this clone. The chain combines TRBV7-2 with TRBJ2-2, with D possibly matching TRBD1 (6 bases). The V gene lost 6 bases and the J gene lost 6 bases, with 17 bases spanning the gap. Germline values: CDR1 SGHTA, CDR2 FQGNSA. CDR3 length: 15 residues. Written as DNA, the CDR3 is TGTGCCAGCAGTTATCGAAGGAAGGGGGCCGGGGAGCTGTTTTTT. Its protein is CASSYRRKGAGELFF.

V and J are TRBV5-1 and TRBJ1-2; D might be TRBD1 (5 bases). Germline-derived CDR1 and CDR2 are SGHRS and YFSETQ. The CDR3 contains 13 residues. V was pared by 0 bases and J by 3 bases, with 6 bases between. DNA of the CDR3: TGCGCCAGCAGCTTGGGGGACTACTATGGCTACACCTTC. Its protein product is CASSLGDYYGYTF. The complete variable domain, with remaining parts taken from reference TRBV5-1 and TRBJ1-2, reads KAGVTQTPRYLIKTRGQQVTLSCSPISGHRSVSWYQQTPGQGLQFLFEYFSETQRNKGNFPGRFSGRQFSNSRSEMNVSTLELGDSALYLCASSLGDYYGYTFGSGTRLTVV.

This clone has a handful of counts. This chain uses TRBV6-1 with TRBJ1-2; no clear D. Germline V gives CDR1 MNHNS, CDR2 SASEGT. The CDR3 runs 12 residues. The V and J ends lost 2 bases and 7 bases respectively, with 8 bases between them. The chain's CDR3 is CASSELSGGYTF. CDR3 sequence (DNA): TGTGCCAGCAGTGAACTGAGCGGTGGCTACACCTTC.

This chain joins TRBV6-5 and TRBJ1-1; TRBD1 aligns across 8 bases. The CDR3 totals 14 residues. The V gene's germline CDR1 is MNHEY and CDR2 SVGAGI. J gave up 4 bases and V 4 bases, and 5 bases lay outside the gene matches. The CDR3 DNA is TGTGCCAGCAGTTCCCAGGGGGCCGTCACTGAAGCTTTCTTT. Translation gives CASSSQGAVTEAFF.

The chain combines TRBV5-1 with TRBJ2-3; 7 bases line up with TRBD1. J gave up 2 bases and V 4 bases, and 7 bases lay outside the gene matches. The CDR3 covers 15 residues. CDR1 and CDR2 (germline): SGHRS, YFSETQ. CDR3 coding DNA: TGCGCCAGCAGCCCCCAGGGGGAATTCACAGATACGCAGTATTTT. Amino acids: CASSPQGEFTDTQYF.

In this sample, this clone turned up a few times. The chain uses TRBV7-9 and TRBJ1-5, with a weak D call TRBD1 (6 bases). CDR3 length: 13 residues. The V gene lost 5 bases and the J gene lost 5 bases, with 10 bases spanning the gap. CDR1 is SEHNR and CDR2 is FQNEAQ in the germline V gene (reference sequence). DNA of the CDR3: TGTGCCAGCAGCCTGCGGACAGATCAGCCCCAGCATTTT. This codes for CASSLRTDQPQHF.

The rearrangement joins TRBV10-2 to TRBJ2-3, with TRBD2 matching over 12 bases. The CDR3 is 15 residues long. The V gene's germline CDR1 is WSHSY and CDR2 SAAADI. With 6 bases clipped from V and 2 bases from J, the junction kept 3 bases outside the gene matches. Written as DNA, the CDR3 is TGCGCCAGCAGGCGGACTAGCGGGGTCACAGATACGCAGTATTTT. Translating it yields CASRRTSGVTDTQYF.

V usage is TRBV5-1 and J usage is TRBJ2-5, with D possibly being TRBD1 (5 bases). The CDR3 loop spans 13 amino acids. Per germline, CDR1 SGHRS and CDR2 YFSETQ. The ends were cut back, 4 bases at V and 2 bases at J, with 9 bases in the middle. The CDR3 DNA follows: TGCGCCAGCAGCGAGACAGTACAAGAGACCCAGTACTTC. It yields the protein CASSETVQETQYF.

CDR3 sequence (DNA): TGTGCCAGCAGAAGTGACAGCCCCCTTGGGCAGTTCTTC. It yields the protein CASRSDSPLGQFF. The chain combines TRBV28 with TRBJ2-1, with D perhaps matching TRBD1 (5 bases). V was clipped by 6 bases and J by 12 bases, with 18 bases between them. The CDR3 totals 13 residues. Germline CDR1 and CDR2: MDHEN and SYDVKM.

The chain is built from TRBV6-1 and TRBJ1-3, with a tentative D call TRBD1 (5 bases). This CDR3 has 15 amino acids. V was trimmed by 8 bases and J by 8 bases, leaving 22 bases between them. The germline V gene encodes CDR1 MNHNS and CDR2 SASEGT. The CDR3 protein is CASDFQTGGGDTIYF. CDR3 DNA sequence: TGTGCCAGCGACTTCCAAACTGGGGGTGGGGACACCATATATTTT.

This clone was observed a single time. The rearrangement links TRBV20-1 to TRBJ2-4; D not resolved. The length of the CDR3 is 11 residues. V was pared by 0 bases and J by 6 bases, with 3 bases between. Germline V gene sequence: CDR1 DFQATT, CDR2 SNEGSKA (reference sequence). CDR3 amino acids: CSAREINIQYF. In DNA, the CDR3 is TGCAGTGCTAGAGAGATAAACATTCAGTACTTC.